Here is one T cell receptor (beta chain) with its context. Its specificity is not known. These data come from a study of shared clonotypes between healthy human individuals. Whole-study findings and limits: Sampling used blood alone; tissue repertoires probably differ. The genetic and exposure-history diversity represented was limited by few donors. As a rule, naive subsets had a larger estimated richness than memory subsets. A handful of donors held about 5% of naive CD4 clonotypes in common.

CDR1 and CDR2 from the germline V gene are LNHDA and SQIVND (reference sequence). CDR3 size: 18 residues. V gave up 3 bases and J gave up 1 base, with 20 bases separating them. Clones were read by immunoSEQ multiplex PCR, and TCRdb kept only the in-frame ones, dropping some. The sample records fewer than 3 million clones, 85% to 95% being singletons. The sequence was collected from a man between 18 and 35 years old in good health. Some clones in this sample may be carry-over from other donors' samples. Sequencing used naive CD4+ T cells from PBMCs. Subset in this sample: CD45RA+ positively selected. The rearrangement uses TRBV19 and TRBJ2-3; tentative D call: TRBD1 (6 bases). The chain's CDR3 is CASSMLRAVKGGTDTQYF. The CDR3 DNA reads TGTGCCAGTAGTATGCTCCGGGCCGTAAAGGGGGGCACAGATACGCAGTATTTT.